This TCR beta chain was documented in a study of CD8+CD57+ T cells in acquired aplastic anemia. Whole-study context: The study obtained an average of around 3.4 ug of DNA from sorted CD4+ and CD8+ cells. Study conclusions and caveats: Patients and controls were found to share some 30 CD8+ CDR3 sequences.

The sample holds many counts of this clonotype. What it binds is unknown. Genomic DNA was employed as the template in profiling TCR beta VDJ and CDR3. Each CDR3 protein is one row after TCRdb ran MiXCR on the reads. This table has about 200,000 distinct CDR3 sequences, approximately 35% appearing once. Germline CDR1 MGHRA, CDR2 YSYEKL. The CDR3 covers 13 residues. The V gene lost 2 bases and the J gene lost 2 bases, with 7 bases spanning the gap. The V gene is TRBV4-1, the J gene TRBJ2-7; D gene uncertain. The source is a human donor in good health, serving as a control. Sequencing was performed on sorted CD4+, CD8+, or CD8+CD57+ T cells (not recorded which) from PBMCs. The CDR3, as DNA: TGCGCCAGCAGCCAATCGGAAGCCTACGAGCAGTACTTC. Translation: CASSQSEAYEQYF.